This TCR beta chain was obtained from a study of blood T cells in healthy people across ages. The study, taken as a whole, reports: Older age coincided with a roughly linear decline in TCR beta diversity per million T cells.

Sample-barcoded 5' priming and a J-beta primer mix drove a second PCR of about 6 to 12 cycles. Each single sample gave us at least 2.5 million CDR3-containing paired-end reads. TCRdb processed the 5' RACE reads anew with MiXCR; each CDR3 protein has one entry. The sample has fewer than 950,000 distinct CDR3 sequences; 30% to 45% are singletons. The CDR3 length is 15 residues. Regarding this clonotype: Its target is unknown. Compared with germline, one end of the junction differs, possibly owing to a read error.

Peripheral blood was drawn, ten milliliters per donor. At least 6 million PBMCs were isolated per sample. Sequenced: blood. This TCR was sampled from a man between 18 and 29 years old in good health. The genes are TRBV12-3 or TRBV12-4 and TRBJ2-1; TRBD1 matches at 7 bases. The CDR3 DNA is TGTGCCAGCAGTTTAGAGGGGGCCGGTTACAAGGAGCAGTTCTTT. Its translation: CASSLEGAGYKEQFF.